Detailed here is one T cell receptor (beta chain). Its antigen is currently unknown. In the PCR, 60 Vbeta and 13 Jbeta primers were used. Libraries were prepared by immunoSEQ multiplex PCR; TCRdb keeps only in-frame clonotypes and omits some of them. The sample lists 160,000 or so clones, approximately 86% seen once, with roughly 2% in the top ten. The sample is drawn from a study of cytomegalovirus exposure and HLA in healthy donors. Study summary: Approximately 190 million T cells yielded about 120 million unique TCR beta sequences, as an earlier analysis found. General study findings and limits: TCR beta sequences reportedly predicted most subjects' HLA-A and HLA-B alleles accurately. A missense variant in DCLRE1C was later tied to TCR beta V- and J-gene trimming. Analyzed later, most CMV-associated TCR beta chains appeared HLA-restricted.

The clonotype comes from a woman between 18 and 30 years old in good health and CMV-seronegative. Sequenced sample: PBMCs.

Here the CDR3 DNA reads TGTGCCAGCAGCCCGGACAGGGTTACAGATACGCAGTATTTT. Translation gives CASSPDRVTDTQYF. The chain combines TRBV14 with TRBJ2-3; 8 bases fit TRBD1. This CDR3 has 14 amino acids. CDR1 and CDR2 from the germline V gene are SGHDN and FVKESK. Germline trimming cut 4 bases from V and 3 bases from J; bases unmatched to any gene: 3. The full variable domain, in which reference TRBV14 and TRBJ2-3 provide the parts outside the CDR3, is EAGVTQFPSHSVIEKGQTVTLRCDPISGHDNLYWYRRVMGKEIKFLLHFVKESKQDESGMPNNRFLAERTGGTYSTLKVQPAELEDSGVYFCASSPDRVTDTQYFGPGTRLTVL.